This paragraph covers one T cell receptor (beta chain) sequence. This record comes from a study of blood T cell repertoires in COVID-19. The CDR3 spans 14 residues. Germline V gene data show CDR1 as SGHVS and CDR2 as FNYEAQ. The germline V and J ends were trimmed by 4 bases and 1 base, with 11 bases remaining between them. Method: immunoSEQ multiplex PCR; TCRdb's copy keeps in-frame clones and lacks some. The table has over 300,000 clones, 85% to 90% seen once. This chain uses TRBV7-6 with TRBJ2-7; TRBD1 might be the D (5 bases). This receptor was taken from a woman aged 18-29 years who had recovered from COVID-19. The sequencing input was PBMCs or T cells enriched from blood (not recorded which). In nucleotides, the CDR3 is TGTGCCAGCAGCTCCAGGGTATTGTCCTACGAGCAGTACTTC. This translates into CASSSRVLSYEQYF. Full variable domain (outside the CDR3, taken from reference TRBV7-6 and TRBJ2-7): GAGVSQSPRYKVTKRGQDVALRCDPISGHVSLYWYRQALGQGPEFLTYFNYEAQQDKSGLPNDRFSAERPEGSISTLTIQRTEQRDSAMYRCASSSRVLSYEQYFGPGTRLTVT.